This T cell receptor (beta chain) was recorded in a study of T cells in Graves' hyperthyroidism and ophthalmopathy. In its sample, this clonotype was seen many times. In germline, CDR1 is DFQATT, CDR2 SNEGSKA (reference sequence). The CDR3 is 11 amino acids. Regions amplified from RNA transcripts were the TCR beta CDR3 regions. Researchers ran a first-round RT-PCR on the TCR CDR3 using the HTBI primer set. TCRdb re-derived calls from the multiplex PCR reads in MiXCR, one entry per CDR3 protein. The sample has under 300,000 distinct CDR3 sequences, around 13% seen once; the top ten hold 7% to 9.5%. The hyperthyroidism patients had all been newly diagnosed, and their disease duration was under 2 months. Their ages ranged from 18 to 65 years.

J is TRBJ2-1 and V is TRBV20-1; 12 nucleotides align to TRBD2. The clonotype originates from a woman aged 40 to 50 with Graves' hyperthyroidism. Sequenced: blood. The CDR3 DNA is TGCAGAGGACTAGCGGGAAGTACGCAGTTCTTC. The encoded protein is CRGLAGSTQFF.